The entry below gives a single T cell receptor beta chain sequence along with its context. Specified time point: newly diagnosed GD, antithyroid drugs for less than 3 months. Following extraction of RNA from PBMCs, that RNA was used to make the TCR library. This entry is derived from a study of regulatory T cells in long-lasting Graves disease. Arm-PCR of CDR3 regions and iRepertoire HTBI primers were used to build TCR beta libraries. TCRdb reprocessed the multiplex PCR reads via MiXCR and lists one record per CDR3 protein. Of about 420,000 distinct CDR3 sequences in the sample, about a sixth were seen once. In germline, CDR1 is SGHTA, CDR2 FQGNSA. The CDR3 is made up of 15 amino acids. Trimming cost V 5 bases and J 2 bases, with 14 bases left between them. This sample also belongs to another study, concerning T cells in Graves' hyperthyroidism and ophthalmopathy. That study reports: No ophthalmopathy progression within 18 months constituted stable Graves' hyperthyroidism.

This chain connects TRBV7-2 to TRBJ2-3, with D hard to call. This clonotype was sampled from a woman younger than 30 with Graves disease. Material: peripheral blood mononuclear cells (PBMCs), obtained at new diagnosis, from a patient treated with antithyroid drugs. CDR3 DNA: TGTGCCAGCAGCCAAGCGATGTCTAACACAGATACGCAGTATTTT. This encodes CASSQAMSNTDTQYF.